Listed here are 30 T cell receptor beta chains from one sample, sequenced in a study of CD8 T cells in ankylosing spondylitis. MiXCR was run by TCRdb on the 5' RACE reads, yielding one entry per CDR3 protein. Of about 360,000 distinct CDR3 sequences detected, approximately 22% appear once; the ten largest clones hold about an eighth. Specimen: blood, either unsorted or a sorted T cell fraction (not recorded which). All receptors come from a male donor with ankylosing spondylitis or in good health (not recorded which).

This chain uses TRBV12-3 or TRBV12-4 with TRBJ2-1; no clear D gene. Between the trimmed V and J ends, which lost 6 bases and 5 bases, there was a span of 17 bases. The CDR3 consists of 15 residues. Here the CDR3 reads CASSPGWELNNEQFF. DNA for the CDR3: TGTGCCAGCAGCCCGGGCTGGGAATTGAACAATGAGCAGTTCTTC.

This clonotype came up a few times. The chain has TRBV28 and TRBJ2-3; 8 nucleotides line up with TRBD2. After removal of 2 bases from V and 3 bases from J, the junction contained 10 bases not matched to a gene. The CDR3 consists of 17 residues. CDR1 and CDR2 (germline): MDHEN, SYDVKM. The chain's CDR3 is CASSLGGLAFGTDTQYF. Written as DNA, the CDR3 is TGTGCCAGCAGTTTAGGAGGACTAGCATTTGGGACAGATACGCAGTATTTT.

This clonotype was seen a few times. The V and J genes are TRBV19 and TRBJ2-1; tentatively, D is TRBD1 (5 bases). CDR1 and CDR2 (germline): LNHDA, SQIVND (reference sequence). The CDR3 is 14 residues long. V was shortened by 7 bases and J by 3 bases, with 13 bases between the two germline ends. CDR3 DNA: TGTGCCAGTAAGGGGTGGGGAAACTACAATGAGCAGTTCTTC. The encoded protein is CASKGWGNYNEQFF.

This chain links TRBV28 with TRBJ2-5, with D possibly matching TRBD2 (6 bases). Trimming pared 5 bases from V and 2 bases from J, leaving 12 bases between. The germline V gene encodes CDR1 MDHEN and CDR2 SYDVKM. The CDR3 covers 14 residues. The CDR3 DNA sequence: TGTGCCAGCAGTCTCCGGGGGAAACAAGAGACCCAGTACTTC. This codes for CASSLRGKQETQYF.

V gene TRBV12-3 or TRBV12-4 combines with J gene TRBJ2-7; D perhaps matches TRBD1 (6 bases). V lost 3 bases and J 5 bases, leaving 14 bases between the germline ends. The CDR3 is 14 residues long. CDR3 DNA: TGTGCCAGCAGTTTTATCGGCAGGGGCCACGAGCAGTACTTC. It translates to CASSFIGRGHEQYF.

The gene calls are TRBV20-1 and TRBJ2-3; TRBD1 agrees at 7 bases. The CDR3 has 15 amino acids. With 6 bases clipped from V and 0 bases from J, the junction kept 9 bases outside the gene matches. Germline V CDR1 and CDR2: DFQATT, SNEGSKA (reference sequence). This CDR3 reads CSAPTGTTSTDTQYF. The CDR3 nucleotides read TGCAGTGCCCCGACAGGGACCACTAGCACAGATACGCAGTATTTT.

This sequence joins TRBV27 and TRBJ2-7; weak D call: TRBD1 (7 bases). CDR1 is MNHEY, CDR2 SMNVEV, per germline (reference sequence). Trimming stripped 5 bases from V and 4 bases from J, with 18 bases between. CDR3 length: 15 residues. CDR3: CASSARAGGTYEQYF. The CDR3 DNA sequence: TGTGCCAGCAGTGCCCGGGCAGGGGGGACGTACGAGCAGTACTTC.

The DNA for the CDR3 is TGCAGCGATGCCTCGGGTACTGAAGCTTTCTTT. This sequence encodes CSDASGTEAFF. The chain carries TRBV29-1 and TRBJ1-1; D is unclear. Germline V gene lookup returns CDR1 SQVTM and CDR2 ANQGSEA. The CDR3 sequence is 11 residues long. Trimming left V 7 bases short and J 5 bases short, with 11 bases between.

The chain uses TRBV12-3 or TRBV12-4 and TRBJ2-1; D uncertain. V was clipped by 5 bases and J by 2 bases, with 10 bases between them. The CDR3 spans 14 residues. In nucleotides, the CDR3 is TGTGCCAGCAGTACGCCCCTCGCCTACAATGAGCAGTTCTTC. This encodes CASSTPLAYNEQFF.

V gene TRBV11-2 combines with J gene TRBJ2-5; 12 bases are shared with TRBD1. With V trimmed by 5 bases and J by 5 bases, 9 bases remained unmatched. Germline-derived CDR1 and CDR2 are SGHAT and FQNNGV. The length of the CDR3 is 16 residues. This CDR3 reads CASSATGTGGHETQYF. In nucleotides, the CDR3 is TGTGCCAGCAGCGCAACCGGGACAGGGGGCCATGAGACCCAGTACTTC. The full variable domain, in which reference TRBV11-2 and TRBJ2-5 provide the parts outside the CDR3, is EAGVAQSPRYKIIEKRQSVAFWCNPISGHATLYWYQQILGQGPKLLIQFQNNGVVDDSQLPKDRFSAERLKGVDSTLKIQPAKLEDSAVYLCASSATGTGGHETQYFGPGTRLLVL.

This clonotype has only a few counts. V is TRBV7-3 and J is TRBJ2-4, with a weak D call TRBD1 (7 bases). This CDR3 is 16 amino acids long. Trimming removed 5 bases from V and 2 bases from J, with 16 bases in between. Per the germline V gene, CDR1 is SGHTA and CDR2 is FQGTGA. The CDR3 sequence is CASSPRGALTKNIQYF. In nucleotides, the CDR3 is TGTGCCAGCAGCCCCAGGGGGGCTCTAACCAAAAACATTCAGTACTTC.

This clonotype was detected only a few times. This chain links TRBV7-9 with TRBJ2-7, with TRBD1 as a possible D gene (6 bases). V lost 7 bases to trimming and J lost 3 bases, with 13 bases between them. The germline V gene has CDR1 SEHNR and CDR2 FQNEAQ (reference sequence). The CDR3 has 13 residues. The DNA of the CDR3 is TGTGCCAGCATACGGGACATGGACTACGAGCAGTACTTC. Its translation: CASIRDMDYEQYF. The complete variable domain, with remaining parts taken from reference TRBV7-9 and TRBJ2-7, reads DTGVSQNPRHKITKRGQNVTFRCDPISEHNRLYWYRQTLGQGPEFLTYFQNEAQLEKSRLLSDRFSAERPKGSFSTLEIQRTEQGDSAMYLCASIRDMDYEQYFGPGTRLTVT.

This chain joins TRBV5-8 and TRBJ1-5, with TRBD1 matching 9 bases. Germline-derived CDR1 and CDR2 are SGHTS and YDEGEE. J lost 1 base, V lost 4 bases, and 3 bases had no gene match. The CDR3 totals 15 residues. DNA of the CDR3: TGTGCCAGCAGCGTGGACAGGGGAAGCAATCAGCCCCAGCATTTT. Encoded protein: CASSVDRGSNQPQHF.

CDR3 region: CASRLGLAGPGTDTQYF. The CDR3 DNA is TGTGCCAGCAGACTGGGACTAGCGGGGCCGGGGACAGATACGCAGTATTTT. This sequence joins TRBV28 and TRBJ2-3, with 13 bases identical to TRBD2. CDR1 MDHEN and CDR2 SYDVKM come from the germline V gene. The CDR3 is 17 residues long. V lost 6 bases and J lost 3; bases outside the gene matches: 9.

The chain has TRBV5-1 and TRBJ2-3; D remains unclear. This CDR3 is 15 amino acids long. Germline-derived CDR1 and CDR2 are SGHRS and YFSETQ. Trimming removed 1 base at V and 0 bases at J, with 9 bases between. CDR3: CASSLTLTSTDTQYF. The CDR3, as DNA: TGCGCCAGCAGCTTGACACTAACTAGCACAGATACGCAGTATTTT.

The chain has TRBV25-1 and TRBJ2-1; the D gene could be TRBD1 or TRBD2 (5 bases each). The CDR3 runs 15 residues. Per the germline V gene, CDR1 is MGHDK and CDR2 is SYGVNS. The germline V and J ends were trimmed by 1 base and 0 bases, with 7 bases remaining between them. The CDR3 DNA reads as TGTGCCAGCAGTGAATGGGGGTCCTCCTACAATGAGCAGTTCTTC. Its translation: CASSEWGSSYNEQFF. The whole variable domain, filled in from reference TRBV25-1 and TRBJ2-1, reads EADIYQTPRYLVIGTGKKITLECSQTMGHDKMYWYQQDPGMELHLIHYSYGVNSTEKGDLSSESTVSRIRTEHFPLTLESARPSHTSQYLCASSEWGSSYNEQFFGPGTRLTVL.

Only a few counts were recorded for this clonotype. This chain connects TRBV9 to TRBJ2-5; D is perhaps TRBD2 (5 bases). V lost 0 bases to trimming and J lost 5 bases, with 14 bases between them. Germline assignment: CDR1 SGDLS and CDR2 YYNGEE. The CDR3 length is 15 residues. Here the CDR3 reads CASSVGGSTGETQYF. The CDR3 DNA reads TGTGCCAGCAGCGTAGGAGGGTCCACGGGGGAGACCCAGTACTTC.

The sample holds a few counts of this clonotype. The V gene is TRBV4-1, the J gene TRBJ2-3; maybe TRBD1 (6 bases). This CDR3 is built from 15 residues. The V gene's germline CDR1 is MGHRA and CDR2 YSYEKL. V shed 4 bases and J shed 3 bases, with 14 bases lying between them. Here the CDR3 reads CASSRLKGETDTQYF. For the CDR3, the DNA is TGCGCCAGCAGCCGTCTTAAGGGGGAAACAGATACGCAGTATTTT.

In its sample, this clonotype was seen a few times. CDR3 bases: TGTGCCACCAGTGATTTGAGGAACAGGGGCACCGGGGAGCTGTTTTTT. Its translation is CATSDLRNRGTGELFF. The chain employs TRBV24-1 and TRBJ2-2; 7 positions agree with TRBD1. The CDR3 is made up of 16 amino acids. The germline CDR1 and CDR2 sequences are KGHDR and SFDVKD. Losses at the gene ends were 0 bases for V and 4 bases for J; bases not matched to a gene: 4.

In DNA form, the CDR3 reads TGTGCCAGCAGTTTTGGACCAGGGGCTAATGAAAAACTGTTTTTT. Translation: CASSFGPGANEKLFF. V is TRBV7-9 and J is TRBJ1-4, with D maybe TRBD1 (6 bases). Germline CDR1 SEHNR, CDR2 FQNEAQ (reference sequence). The CDR3 runs to 15 residues. V lost 6 bases, J lost 3 bases, and 14 bases lay in between. Together with reference TRBV7-9 and TRBJ1-4, the CDR3 gives the full variable domain: DTGVSQNPRHKITKRGQNVTFRCDPISEHNRLYWYRQTLGQGPEFLTYFQNEAQLEKSRLLSDRFSAERPKGSFSTLEIQRTEQGDSAMYLCASSFGPGANEKLFFGSGTQLSVL.

Comments on this clonotype: Here the CDR3 omits its conserved ending phenylalanine or tryptophan, so a read error is the likely source. The DNA is left out, because the CDR3 cannot be placed on it with certainty; the CDR3 is given as TCRdb lists it. The chain has TRBV7-9 and TRBJ2-1; TRBD1, the D gene given by the table, was not confirmed from the DNA. The CDR3 spans 12 amino acids, including both terminal residues. Germline loops: CDR1 SEHNR, CDR2 FQNEAQ (reference sequence). CDR3 loop: CASSLGTGDPFL.

This clonotype was seen more than once but under ten times. The genes are TRBV20-1 and TRBJ2-3; D is unclear. Between the trimmed V and J ends, which lost 6 bases and 0 bases, there was a span of 13 bases. The CDR3 consists of 14 residues. Germline CDR1 DFQATT, CDR2 SNEGSKA (reference sequence). In nucleotides, the CDR3 is TGCAGTGCGGACGATCCCTTTAGCACAGATACGCAGTATTTT. This gives the protein CSADDPFSTDTQYF.

The chain couples TRBV6-5 to TRBJ1-2; D not certain. Between the trimmed V and J ends, which lost 1 base and 6 bases, there was a span of 15 bases. The CDR3 has 15 amino acids. Germline CDR1 is MNHEY and CDR2 is SVGAGI. For the CDR3, the DNA is TGTGCCAGCAGTTACTTCGGTAGTCTAGGCGATGGCTACACCTTC. Translating gives CASSYFGSLGDGYTF.

This chain uses TRBV21-1 with TRBJ2-3. TRBV21-1 is a known pseudogene. CDR3 length: 13 residues. CDR3 coding DNA: TGTGCCAGCAGCAAAAAAGGCTGGGATACGCAGTATTTT. Translated, it gives CASSKKGWDTQYF.

The sample holds a few counts of this clonotype. The rearrangement uses TRBV7-9 and TRBJ2-3; TRBD1 might be the D (6 bases). V shed 5 bases and J shed 4 bases, with 10 bases lying between them. Per germline, CDR1 SEHNR and CDR2 FQNEAQ (reference sequence). The CDR3 is 13 residues long. CDR3 sequence: CASSPRQADTQYF. Here the CDR3 DNA reads TGTGCCAGCAGCCCCCGACAGGCAGATACGCAGTATTTT.

This chain uses TRBV9 with TRBJ2-3; 9 bases agree with TRBD2. The CDR3 covers 14 residues. Germline-derived CDR1 and CDR2 are SGDLS and YYNGEE. V was clipped by 0 bases and J by 5 bases; unmatched bases: 1. The CDR3 nucleotides read TGTGCCAGCAGCGTAGGCGGGGGGGAAGATACGCAGTATTTT. Amino acid sequence: CASSVGGGEDTQYF.

The chain carries TRBV7-6 and TRBJ2-4; maybe TRBD2 (7 bases). The germline V gene encodes CDR1 SGHVS and CDR2 FNYEAQ. The CDR3 is 17 amino acids. V dropped 5 bases and J dropped 0 bases, with 17 bases sitting between them. DNA of the CDR3: TGTGCCAGCAGCCCTTCTGGGGGGGCCGAAGCCAAAAACATTCAGTACTTC. It specifies CASSPSGGAEAKNIQYF.

The genes are TRBV7-9 and TRBJ2-3; D unclear. The CDR3 is 15 residues long. Germline V CDR1 and CDR2: SEHNR, FQNEAQ (reference sequence). V was pared by 4 bases and J by 4 bases, with 15 bases between. CDR3 nucleotide sequence: TGTGCCAGCAGCTCCAGCCTCTGGCTTCCAGATACGCAGTATTTT. Protein product: CASSSSLWLPDTQYF.

The chain links TRBV5-1 to TRBJ1-1, with D perhaps TRBD1 (6 bases). CDR3 length: 15 residues. V was cut by 1 base and J by 8 bases, with 18 bases left in between. Looked up from germline, CDR1 is SGHRS and CDR2 is YFSETQ. CDR3 in amino acids: CASSLYSLQGQEAFF. In DNA form, the CDR3 reads TGCGCCAGCAGCTTGTACAGCTTACAGGGTCAGGAAGCTTTCTTT.

The table lists this clonotype with a few counts. DNA of the CDR3: TGTGCCAGCACCCCGGGACAGGGGGCCTACAATGAGCAGTTCTTC. It translates to CASTPGQGAYNEQFF. This chain connects TRBV5-6 to TRBJ2-1; 11 nucleotides agree with TRBD1. With 6 bases clipped from V and 2 bases from J, the junction kept 4 bases outside the gene matches. Germline loops: CDR1 SGHDT, CDR2 YYEEEE. The CDR3 spans 15 residues.